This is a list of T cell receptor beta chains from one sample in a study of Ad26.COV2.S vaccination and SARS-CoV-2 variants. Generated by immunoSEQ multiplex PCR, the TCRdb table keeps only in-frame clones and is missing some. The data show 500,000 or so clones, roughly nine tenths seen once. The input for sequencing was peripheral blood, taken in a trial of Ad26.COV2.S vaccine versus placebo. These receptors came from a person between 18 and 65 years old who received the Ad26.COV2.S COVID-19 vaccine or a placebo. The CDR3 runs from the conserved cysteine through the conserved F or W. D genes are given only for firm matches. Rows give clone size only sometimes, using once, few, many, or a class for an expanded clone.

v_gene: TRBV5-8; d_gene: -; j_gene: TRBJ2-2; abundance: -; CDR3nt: TGTGCCAGCAGCTTGTGGCAGGGTTGGACCGGGGAGCTGTTTTTT; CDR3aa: CASSLWQGWTGELFF
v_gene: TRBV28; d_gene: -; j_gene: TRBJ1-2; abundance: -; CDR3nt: TGTGCCAGCAGTTTACCTGCATTGGACTATGGCTACACCTTC; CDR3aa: CASSLPALDYGYTF
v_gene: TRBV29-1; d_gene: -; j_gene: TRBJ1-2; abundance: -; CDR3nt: TGCAGCGTCCGGCGGGGGGCGGGAGGCTACACCTTC; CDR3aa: CSVRRGAGGYTF
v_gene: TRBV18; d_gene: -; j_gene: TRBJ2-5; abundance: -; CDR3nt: TGTGCCAGCTCACCACCGCGGGGCGTACAAGAGACCCAGTACTTC; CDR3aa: CASSPPRGVQETQYF
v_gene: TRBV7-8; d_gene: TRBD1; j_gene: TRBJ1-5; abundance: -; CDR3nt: TGTGCCAGCAGCTTAGTGGGACAGGGTCATCAGCCCCAGCATTTT; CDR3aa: CASSLVGQGHQPQHF
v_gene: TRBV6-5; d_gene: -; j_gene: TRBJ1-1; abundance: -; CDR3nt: TGTGCCAGCAGCTTGTTAGGTAGCGGTGAAGCTTTCTTT; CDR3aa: CASSLLGSGEAFF
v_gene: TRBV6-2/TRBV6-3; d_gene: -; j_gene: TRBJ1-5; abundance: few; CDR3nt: TGTGCCAGCAGTACGAACCCGTGGGGTAATCAGCCCCAGCATTTT; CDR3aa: CASSTNPWGNQPQHF
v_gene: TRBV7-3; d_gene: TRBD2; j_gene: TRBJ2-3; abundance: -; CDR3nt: TGTGCCAGCAGCCCCGGGACTATCGCAAGGTCGGCAGATACGCAGTATTTT; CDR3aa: CASSPGTIARSADTQYF
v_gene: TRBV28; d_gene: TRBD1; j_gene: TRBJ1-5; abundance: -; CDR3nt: TGTGCCAGCAGAGAAACAGGGGGTAGCAATCAGCCCCAGCATTTT; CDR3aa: CASRETGGSNQPQHF
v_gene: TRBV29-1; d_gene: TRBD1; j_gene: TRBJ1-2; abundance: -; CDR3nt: TGCAGCGTTAGACAGGGATCACCCTATGGCTACACCTTC; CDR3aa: CSVRQGSPYGYTF
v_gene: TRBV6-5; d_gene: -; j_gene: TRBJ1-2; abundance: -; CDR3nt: TGTGCCAGCAGTCTTGGGGTTGGGCACTTC; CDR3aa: CASSLGVGHF
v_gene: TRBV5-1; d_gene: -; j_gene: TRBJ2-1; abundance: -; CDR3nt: TGCGCCAGCAGCTTAGGCTCCTACAATGAGCAGTTCTTC; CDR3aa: CASSLGSYNEQFF
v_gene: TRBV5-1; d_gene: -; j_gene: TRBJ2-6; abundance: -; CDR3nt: TGCGCCAGCAAGAGTAGCTCTGGGGCCAACGTCCTGACTTTC; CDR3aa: CASKSSSGANVLTF
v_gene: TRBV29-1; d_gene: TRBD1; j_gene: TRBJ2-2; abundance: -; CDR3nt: TGCAGCGTTTTCGGGACAGGATTCACCGGGGAGCTGTTTTTT; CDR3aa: CSVFGTGFTGELFF
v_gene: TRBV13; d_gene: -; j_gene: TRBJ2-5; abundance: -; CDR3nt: TGTGCCAGCAGCCTGTGGGGGACGTCCCAAGAGACCCAGTACTTC; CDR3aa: CASSLWGTSQETQYF
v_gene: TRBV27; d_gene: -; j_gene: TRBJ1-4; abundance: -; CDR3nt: TGTGCCAGCAGTTTATTGGGATCCGAAAAACTGTTTTTT; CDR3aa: CASSLLGSEKLFF
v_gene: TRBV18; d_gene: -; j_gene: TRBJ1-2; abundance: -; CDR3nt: TGTGCCAGCTCGGGCAATCAGAACTATGGCTACACCTTC; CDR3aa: CASSGNQNYGYTF
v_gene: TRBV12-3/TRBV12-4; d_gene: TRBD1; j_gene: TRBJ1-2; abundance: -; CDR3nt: TGTGCCAGCAGTTTATCGGGACAGCTAAGCTACACCTTC; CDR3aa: CASSLSGQLSYTF
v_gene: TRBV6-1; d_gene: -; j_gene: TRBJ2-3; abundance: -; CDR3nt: TGTGCCAGCAGTGAATTGGCTGGCACAGATACGCAGTATTTT; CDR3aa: CASSELAGTDTQYF
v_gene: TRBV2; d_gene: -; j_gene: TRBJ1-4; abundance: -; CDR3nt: TGTGCCAGCAGTGAAGCATGGTATCTGAGAAGGGATGAAAAACTGTTTTTT; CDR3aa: CASSEAWYLRRDEKLFF
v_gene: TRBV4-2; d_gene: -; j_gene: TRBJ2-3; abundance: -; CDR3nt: TGTGCCAGCAGCCCCGCCACAGGAGGCGATACGCAGTATTTT; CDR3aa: CASSPATGGDTQYF
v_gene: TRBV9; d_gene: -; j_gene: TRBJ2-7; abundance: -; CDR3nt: TGTGCCAGCAGCGTAGCCGGTGTAGGGGGTTTTAGGTACTTC; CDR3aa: CASSVAGVGGFRYF
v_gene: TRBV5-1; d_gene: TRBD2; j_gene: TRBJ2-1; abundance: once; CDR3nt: TGCGCCAGCAGCTTACCTGGACTAGCGGAGTACAATGAGCAGTTCTTC; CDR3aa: CASSLPGLAEYNEQFF
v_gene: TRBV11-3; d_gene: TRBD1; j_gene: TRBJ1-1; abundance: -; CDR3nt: TGTGCCAGCAGCTTAGACGGACCAGGGGGGGTGAACACTGAAGCTTTCTTT; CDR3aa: CASSLDGPGGVNTEAFF
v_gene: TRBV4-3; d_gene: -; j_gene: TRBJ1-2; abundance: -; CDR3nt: TGCGCCAGCAGCCAAGTCGGGGGGGCGGGAAGCTACTACACCTTC; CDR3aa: CASSQVGGAGSYYTF
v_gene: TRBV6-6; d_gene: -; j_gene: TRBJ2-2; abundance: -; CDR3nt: TGTGCCAGCGAAGGACAGTACACCGGGGAGCTGTTTTTT; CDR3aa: CASEGQYTGELFF
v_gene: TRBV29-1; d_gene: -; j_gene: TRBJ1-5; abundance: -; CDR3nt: TGCAGCGTTTCAGACGGCAATCAGCCCCAGCATTTT; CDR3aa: CSVSDGNQPQHF
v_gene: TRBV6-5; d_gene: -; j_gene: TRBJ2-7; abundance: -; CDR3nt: TGTGCCAGCGGGCATAGCTCCTACGAGCAGTACTTC; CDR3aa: CASGHSSYEQYF
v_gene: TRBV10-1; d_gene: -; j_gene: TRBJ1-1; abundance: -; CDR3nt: TGCGCCAGGTTACGAAGGGGAACGAACACTGAAGCTTTCTTT; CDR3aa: CARLRRGTNTEAFF